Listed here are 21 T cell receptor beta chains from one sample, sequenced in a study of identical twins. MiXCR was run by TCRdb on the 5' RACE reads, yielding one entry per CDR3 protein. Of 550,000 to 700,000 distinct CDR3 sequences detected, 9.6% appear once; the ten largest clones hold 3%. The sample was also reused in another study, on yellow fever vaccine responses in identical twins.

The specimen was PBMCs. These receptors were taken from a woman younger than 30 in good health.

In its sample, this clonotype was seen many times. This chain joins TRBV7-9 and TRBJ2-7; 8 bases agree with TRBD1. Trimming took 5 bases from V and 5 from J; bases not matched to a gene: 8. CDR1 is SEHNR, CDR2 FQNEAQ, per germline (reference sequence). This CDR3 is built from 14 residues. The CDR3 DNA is TGTGCCAGCAGCCTTCTCGGACAGGGTAACGAGCAGTACTTC. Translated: CASSLLGQGNEQYF.

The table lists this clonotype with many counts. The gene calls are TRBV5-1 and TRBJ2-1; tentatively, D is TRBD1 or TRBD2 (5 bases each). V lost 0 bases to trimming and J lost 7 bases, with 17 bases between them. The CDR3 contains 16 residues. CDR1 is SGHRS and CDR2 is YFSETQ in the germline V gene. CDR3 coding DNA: TGCGCCAGCAGCTTGGTAAAGGCACAGGTAGCGAATGAGCAGTTCTTC. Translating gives CASSLVKAQVANEQFF.

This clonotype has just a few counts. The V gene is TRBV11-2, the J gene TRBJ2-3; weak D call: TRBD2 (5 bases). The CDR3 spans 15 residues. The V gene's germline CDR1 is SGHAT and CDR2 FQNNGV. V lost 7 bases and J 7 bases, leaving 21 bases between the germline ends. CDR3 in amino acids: CASTKRTPPGYTQYF. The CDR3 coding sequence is TGTGCCAGCACCAAAAGGACTCCCCCCGGATATACGCAGTATTTT. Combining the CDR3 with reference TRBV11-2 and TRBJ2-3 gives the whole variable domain EAGVAQSPRYKIIEKRQSVAFWCNPISGHATLYWYQQILGQGPKLLIQFQNNGVVDDSQLPKDRFSAERLKGVDSTLKIQPAKLEDSAVYLCASTKRTPPGYTQYFGPGTRLTVL.

CDR3 sequence: CSAITGGGQPQHF. CDR3 sequence (DNA): TGCAGTGCTATTACAGGGGGAGGTCAGCCCCAGCATTTT. The chain employs TRBV20-1 and TRBJ1-5, with 8 bases lining up with TRBD1. V lost 4 bases and J lost 6; bases outside the gene matches: 5. This CDR3 has 13 amino acids. Germline loops: CDR1 DFQATT, CDR2 SNEGSKA (reference sequence).

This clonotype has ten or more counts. This CDR3 is CASSSGLAGSSRGNEQFF. CDR3 coding DNA: TGTGCCAGCAGTTCGGGACTAGCGGGGTCGAGTAGGGGCAATGAGCAGTTCTTC. The chain carries TRBV6-2 or TRBV6-3 and TRBJ2-1, with 13 bases matching TRBD2. Germline V gene lookup returns CDR1 MNHEY and CDR2 SVGEGT. The CDR3 covers 18 residues. V lost 4 bases, J lost 6 bases, and 12 bases stayed unmatched.

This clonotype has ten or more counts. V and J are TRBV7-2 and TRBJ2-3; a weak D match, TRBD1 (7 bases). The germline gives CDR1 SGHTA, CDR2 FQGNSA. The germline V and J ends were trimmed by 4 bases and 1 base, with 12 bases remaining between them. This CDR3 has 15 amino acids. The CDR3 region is CASSSGGRGTDTQYF. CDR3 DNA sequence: TGTGCCAGCAGCTCAGGGGGGCGCGGCACAGATACGCAGTATTTT.

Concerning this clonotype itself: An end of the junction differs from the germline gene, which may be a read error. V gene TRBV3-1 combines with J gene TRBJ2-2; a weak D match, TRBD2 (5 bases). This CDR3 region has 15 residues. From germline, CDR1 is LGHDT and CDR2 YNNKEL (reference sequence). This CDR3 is CASTQVGGRTGELFF. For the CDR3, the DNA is TGTGCCAGCACCCAAGTCGGCGGGCGCACCGGGGAGCTGTTTTTT.

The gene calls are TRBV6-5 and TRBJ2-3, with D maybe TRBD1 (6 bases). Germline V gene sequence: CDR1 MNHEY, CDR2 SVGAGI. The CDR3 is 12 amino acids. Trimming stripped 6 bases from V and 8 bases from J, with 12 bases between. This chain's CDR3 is CASRDRKGTQYF. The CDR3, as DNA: TGTGCCAGCAGAGACAGGAAGGGTACGCAGTATTTT.

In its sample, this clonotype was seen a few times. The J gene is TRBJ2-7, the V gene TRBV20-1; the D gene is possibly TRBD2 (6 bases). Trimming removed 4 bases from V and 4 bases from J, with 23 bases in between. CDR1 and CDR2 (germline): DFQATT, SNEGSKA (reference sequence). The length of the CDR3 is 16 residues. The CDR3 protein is CSAIFMPGARGYEQYF. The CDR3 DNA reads TGCAGTGCTATCTTCATGCCCGGGGCTCGGGGGTACGAGCAGTACTTC.

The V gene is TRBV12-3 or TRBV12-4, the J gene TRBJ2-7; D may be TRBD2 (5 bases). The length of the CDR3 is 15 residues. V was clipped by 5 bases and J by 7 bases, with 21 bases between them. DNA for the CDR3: TGTGCCAGCAGTCCCGCCTCAAAGGTAACGGGAGAGCAGTACTTC. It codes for CASSPASKVTGEQYF.

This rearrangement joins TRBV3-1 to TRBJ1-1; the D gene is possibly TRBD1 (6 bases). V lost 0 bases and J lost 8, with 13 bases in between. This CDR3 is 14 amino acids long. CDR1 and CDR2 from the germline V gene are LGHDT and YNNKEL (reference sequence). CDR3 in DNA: TGTGCCAGCAGCCAAGAGGGGACACCTATAGAAGCTTTCTTT. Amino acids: CASSQEGTPIEAFF.

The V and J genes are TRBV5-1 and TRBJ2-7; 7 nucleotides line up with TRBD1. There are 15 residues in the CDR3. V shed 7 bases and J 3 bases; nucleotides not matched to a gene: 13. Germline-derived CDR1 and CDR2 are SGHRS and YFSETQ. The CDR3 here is CASPSPGQFHYEQYF. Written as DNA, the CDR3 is TGCGCCAGCCCTTCACCGGGACAGTTCCACTACGAGCAGTACTTC. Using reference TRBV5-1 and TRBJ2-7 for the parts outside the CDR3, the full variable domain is KAGVTQTPRYLIKTRGQQVTLSCSPISGHRSVSWYQQTPGQGLQFLFEYFSETQRNKGNFPGRFSGRQFSNSRSEMNVSTLELGDSALYLCASPSPGQFHYEQYFGPGTRLTVT.

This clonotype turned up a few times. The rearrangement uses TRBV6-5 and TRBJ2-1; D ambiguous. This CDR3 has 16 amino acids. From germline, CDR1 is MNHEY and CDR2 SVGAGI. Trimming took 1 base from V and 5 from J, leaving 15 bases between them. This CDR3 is CASSYFRPNDDNEQFF. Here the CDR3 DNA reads TGTGCCAGCAGTTACTTTCGCCCAAACGACGACAATGAGCAGTTCTTC.

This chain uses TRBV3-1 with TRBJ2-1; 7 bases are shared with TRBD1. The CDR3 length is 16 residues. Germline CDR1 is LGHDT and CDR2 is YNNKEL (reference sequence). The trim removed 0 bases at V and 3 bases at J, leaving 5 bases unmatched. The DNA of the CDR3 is TGTGCCAGCAGCCAAGAGACAGGGCCGGGCTACAATGAGCAGTTCTTC. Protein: CASSQETGPGYNEQFF.

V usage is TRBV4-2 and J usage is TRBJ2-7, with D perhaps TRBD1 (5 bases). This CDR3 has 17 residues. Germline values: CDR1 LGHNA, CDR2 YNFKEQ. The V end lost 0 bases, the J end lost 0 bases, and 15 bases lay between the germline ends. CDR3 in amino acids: CASSQEVGPGSSYEQYF. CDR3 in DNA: TGTGCCAGCAGCCAAGAAGTCGGGCCAGGGTCCTCCTACGAGCAGTACTTC.

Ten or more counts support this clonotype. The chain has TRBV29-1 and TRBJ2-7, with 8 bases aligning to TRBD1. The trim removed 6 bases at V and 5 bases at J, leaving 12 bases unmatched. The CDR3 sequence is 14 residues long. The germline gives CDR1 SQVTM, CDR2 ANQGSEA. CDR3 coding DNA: TGCAGCGTCGAACGGCAGGGGGCTGTCCACGAGCAGTACTTC. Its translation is CSVERQGAVHEQYF.

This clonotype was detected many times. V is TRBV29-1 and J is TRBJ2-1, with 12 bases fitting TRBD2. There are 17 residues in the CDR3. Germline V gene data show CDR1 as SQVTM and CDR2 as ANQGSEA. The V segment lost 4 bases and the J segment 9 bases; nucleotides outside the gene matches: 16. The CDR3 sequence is CSVGADGWTSGNGEQFF. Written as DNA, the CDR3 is TGCAGCGTTGGGGCGGACGGATGGACTAGCGGGAACGGTGAGCAGTTCTTC.

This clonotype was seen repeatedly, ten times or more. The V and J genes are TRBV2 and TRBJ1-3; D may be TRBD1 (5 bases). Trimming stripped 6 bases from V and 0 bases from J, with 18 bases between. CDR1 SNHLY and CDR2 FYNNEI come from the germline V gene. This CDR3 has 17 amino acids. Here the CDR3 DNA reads TGTGCCAGCAGCGAAAATCTCAGGGCAATCTCTGGAAACACCATATATTTT. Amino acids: CASSENLRAISGNTIYF.

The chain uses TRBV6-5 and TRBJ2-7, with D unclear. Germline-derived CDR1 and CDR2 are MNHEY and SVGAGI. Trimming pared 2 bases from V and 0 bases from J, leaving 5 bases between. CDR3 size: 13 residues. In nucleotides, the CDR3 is TGTGCCAGCAGTTACCTCAGCTCCTACGAGCAGTACTTC. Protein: CASSYLSSYEQYF.

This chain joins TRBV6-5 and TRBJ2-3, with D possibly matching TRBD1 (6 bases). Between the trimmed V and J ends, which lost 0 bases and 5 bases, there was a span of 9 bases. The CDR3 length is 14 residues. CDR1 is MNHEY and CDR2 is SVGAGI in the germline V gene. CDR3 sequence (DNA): TGTGCCAGCAGTTACTCTGGGGACATAGATACGCAGTATTTT. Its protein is CASSYSGDIDTQYF.

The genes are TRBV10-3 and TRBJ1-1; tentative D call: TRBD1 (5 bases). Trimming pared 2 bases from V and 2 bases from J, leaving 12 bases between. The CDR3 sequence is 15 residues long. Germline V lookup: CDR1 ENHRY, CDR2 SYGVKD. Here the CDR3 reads CAISEGQGYNTEAFF. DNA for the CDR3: TGTGCCATCAGTGAGGGTCAGGGATATAACACTGAAGCTTTCTTT.